This entry lists 2 T cell receptor beta chains sequenced from one sample in a study of T-cell memory formation after mild COVID-19. From the 5' RACE reads, TCRdb called clonotypes with MiXCR, one entry per CDR3 protein. The sample includes a few hundred thousand distinct CDR3 sequences, over 25% of them seen just once. Sequenced material: PBMCs or a T cell subset sorted from them (not recorded which). The receptors were gathered from an adult woman who had mild COVID-19 (a few samples of this study predate the infection). Cell type and time point are not known.

This chain joins TRBV7-2 and TRBJ2-3; D is perhaps TRBD1 or TRBD2 (6 bases each). The germline V and J ends were trimmed by 4 bases and 13 bases, with 21 bases remaining between them. CDR3 length: 14 amino acids. The germline CDR1 and CDR2 sequences are SGHTA and FQGNSA. As DNA, the CDR3 is TGTGCCAGCAGCTCCCTAAGGGGGGCGGGAACGAAGTATTTT. This sequence encodes CASSSLRGAGTKYF.

The chain carries TRBV7-2 and TRBJ2-3; TRBD2 agrees at 14 bases. CDR3 length: 22 amino acids. V trimming: 7 bases; J trimming: 0 bases; junction bases outside the gene matches: 21. Germline loops: CDR1 SGHTA, CDR2 FQGNSA. Here the CDR3 reads CASTHHGLAGGYWAVSTDTQYF. The CDR3 DNA is TGTGCCAGCACACATCACGGACTAGCGGGAGGTTATTGGGCCGTGAGCACAGATACGCAGTATTTT.